This T cell receptor beta chain is from a study of T-cell reconstitution after alpha-beta-depleted transplantation in children. Preparation of the TCRbeta library was carried out with unique molecular identifiers. MiXCR, applied by TCRdb to the PCR reads, yields one record per CDR3 protein. The table includes about 340,000 distinct CDR3 sequences, around a tenth detected once. Trimming shortened V by 1 base and J by 5 bases, and 15 bases separated the two germline ends. This CDR3 is built from 15 residues. Germline values: CDR1 MGHRA, CDR2 YSYEKL. This clonotype was detected ten times or more. V and J are TRBV4-1 and TRBJ2-7; D possibly corresponds to TRBD2 (6 bases). Here the sequenced sample was PBMCs from the stem cell graft donor, taken from the stem cell graft. The receptor comes from a human donor who donated a stem cell graft to a child with acute lymphoblastic leukemia. The CDR3: CASSQAWTGAHEQYF. The DNA of the CDR3 is TGCGCCAGCAGCCAAGCGTGGACGGGAGCCCACGAGCAGTACTTC.